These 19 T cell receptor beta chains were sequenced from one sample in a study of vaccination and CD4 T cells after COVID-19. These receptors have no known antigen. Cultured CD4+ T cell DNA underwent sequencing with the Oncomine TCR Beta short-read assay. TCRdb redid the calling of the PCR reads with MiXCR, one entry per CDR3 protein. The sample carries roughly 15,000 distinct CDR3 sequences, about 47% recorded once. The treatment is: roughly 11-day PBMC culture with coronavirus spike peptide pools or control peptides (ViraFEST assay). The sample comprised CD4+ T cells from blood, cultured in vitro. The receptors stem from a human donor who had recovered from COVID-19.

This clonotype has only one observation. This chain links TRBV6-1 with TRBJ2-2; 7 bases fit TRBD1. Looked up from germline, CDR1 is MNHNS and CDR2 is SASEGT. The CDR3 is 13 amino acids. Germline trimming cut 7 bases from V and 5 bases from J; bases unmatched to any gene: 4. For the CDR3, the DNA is TGTGCCAGCAACAAGGGGGCAACCGGGGAGCTGTTTTTT. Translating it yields CASNKGATGELFF.

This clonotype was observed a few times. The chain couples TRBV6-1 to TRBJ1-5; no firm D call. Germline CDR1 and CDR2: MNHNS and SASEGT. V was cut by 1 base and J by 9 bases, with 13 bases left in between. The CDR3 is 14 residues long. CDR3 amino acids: CASSEVPSGWPQHF. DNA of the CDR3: TGTGCCAGCAGTGAAGTGCCTAGTGGATGGCCCCAGCATTTT.

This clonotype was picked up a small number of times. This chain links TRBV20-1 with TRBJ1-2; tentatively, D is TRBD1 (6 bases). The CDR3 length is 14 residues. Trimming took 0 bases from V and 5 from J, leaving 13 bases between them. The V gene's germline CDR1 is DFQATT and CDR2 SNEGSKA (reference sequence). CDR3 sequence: CSARESRGEYGYTF. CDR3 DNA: TGCAGTGCTAGAGAGTCAAGGGGGGAGTATGGCTACACCTTC.

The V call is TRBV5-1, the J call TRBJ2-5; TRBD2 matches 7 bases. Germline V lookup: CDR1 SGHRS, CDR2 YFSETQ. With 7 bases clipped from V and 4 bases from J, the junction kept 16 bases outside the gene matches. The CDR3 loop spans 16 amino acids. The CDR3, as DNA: TGCGCCAGCCATACACGCTTTGGGGGGGATGCAGAGACCCAGTACTTC. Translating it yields CASHTRFGGDAETQYF.

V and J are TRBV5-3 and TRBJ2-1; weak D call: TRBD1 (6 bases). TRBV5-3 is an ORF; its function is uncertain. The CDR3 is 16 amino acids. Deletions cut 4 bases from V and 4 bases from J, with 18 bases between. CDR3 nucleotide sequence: TGTGCCAGAAGCCGTTCCCTCGGGACATTTTACAATGAGCAGTTCTTC. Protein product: CARSRSLGTFYNEQFF.

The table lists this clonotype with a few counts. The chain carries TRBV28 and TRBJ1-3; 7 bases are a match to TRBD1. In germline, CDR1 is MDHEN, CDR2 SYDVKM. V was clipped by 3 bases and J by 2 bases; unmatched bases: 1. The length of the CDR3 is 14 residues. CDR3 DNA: TGTGCCAGCAGTTTGGGGACAGCTGGAAACACCATATATTTT. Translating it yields CASSLGTAGNTIYF.

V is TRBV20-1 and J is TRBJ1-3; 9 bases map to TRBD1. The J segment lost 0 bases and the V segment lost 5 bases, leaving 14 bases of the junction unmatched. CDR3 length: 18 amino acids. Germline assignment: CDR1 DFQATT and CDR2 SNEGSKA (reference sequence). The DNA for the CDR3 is TGCAGTGCTCAACCAACCACGGGACAGGGCCGCTCTGGAAACACCATATATTTT. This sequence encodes CSAQPTTGQGRSGNTIYF.

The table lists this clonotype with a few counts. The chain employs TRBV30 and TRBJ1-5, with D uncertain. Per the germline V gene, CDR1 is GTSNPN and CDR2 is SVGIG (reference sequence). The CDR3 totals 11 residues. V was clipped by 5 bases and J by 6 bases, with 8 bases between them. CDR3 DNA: TGTGCCTGGGGTCCAGTTCAGCCCCAGCATTTT. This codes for CAWGPVQPQHF.

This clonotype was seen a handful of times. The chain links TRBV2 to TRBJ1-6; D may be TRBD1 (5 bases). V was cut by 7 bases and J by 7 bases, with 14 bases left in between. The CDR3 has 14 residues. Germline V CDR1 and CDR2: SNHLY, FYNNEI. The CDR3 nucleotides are TGTGCCAGCAAGAGAGGGGCTACGAATTCACCCCTCCACTTT. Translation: CASKRGATNSPLHF.

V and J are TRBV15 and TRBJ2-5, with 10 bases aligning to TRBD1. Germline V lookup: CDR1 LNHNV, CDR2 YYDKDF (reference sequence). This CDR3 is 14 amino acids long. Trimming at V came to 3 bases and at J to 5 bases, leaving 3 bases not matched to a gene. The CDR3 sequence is CATSRTGGWETQYF. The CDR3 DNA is TGTGCCACCAGCAGGACAGGGGGCTGGGAGACCCAGTACTTC.

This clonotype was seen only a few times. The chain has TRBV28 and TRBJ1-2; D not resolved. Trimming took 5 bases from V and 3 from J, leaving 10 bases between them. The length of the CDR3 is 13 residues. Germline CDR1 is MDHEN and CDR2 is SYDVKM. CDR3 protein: CASSPGRHYGYTF. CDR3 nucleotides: TGTGCCAGCAGTCCTGGACGGCACTATGGCTACACCTTC.

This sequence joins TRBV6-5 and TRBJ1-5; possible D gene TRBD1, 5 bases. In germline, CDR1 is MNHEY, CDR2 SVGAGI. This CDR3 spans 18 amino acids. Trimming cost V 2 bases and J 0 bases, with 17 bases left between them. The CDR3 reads CASSYDGGKGRSNQPQHF. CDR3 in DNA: TGTGCCAGCAGTTACGATGGGGGGAAAGGACGTAGCAATCAGCCCCAGCATTTT.

The chain's CDR3 is CASSIELDQPQHF. The CDR3 nucleotides are TGTGCCAGCAGTATCGAGCTAGATCAGCCCCAGCATTTT. The chain couples TRBV3-1 to TRBJ1-5, with D unclear. The CDR3 contains 13 residues. Germline V CDR1 and CDR2: LGHDT, YNNKEL (reference sequence). With 6 bases removed from V and 5 bases from J, the gap between germline ends came to 11 bases.

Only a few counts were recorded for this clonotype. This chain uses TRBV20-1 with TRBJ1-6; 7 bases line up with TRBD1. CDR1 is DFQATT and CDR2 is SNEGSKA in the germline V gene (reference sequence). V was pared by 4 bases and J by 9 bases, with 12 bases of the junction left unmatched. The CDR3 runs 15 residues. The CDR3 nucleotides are TGCAGTGCTAACCACGACAGGGAGGAAATTTCACCCCTCCACTTT. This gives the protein CSANHDREEISPLHF.

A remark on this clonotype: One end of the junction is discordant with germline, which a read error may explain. CDR3 loop: CASSFRNSGQETQYF. In DNA form, the CDR3 reads TGCGCCAGCAGCTTCAGGAATAGCGGGCAAGAGACCCAGTACTTC. The chain is built from TRBV5-4 and TRBJ2-5; 7 bases line up with TRBD2. Germline loops: CDR1 SGHNT, CDR2 YYREEE (reference sequence). The CDR3 loop spans 15 amino acids.

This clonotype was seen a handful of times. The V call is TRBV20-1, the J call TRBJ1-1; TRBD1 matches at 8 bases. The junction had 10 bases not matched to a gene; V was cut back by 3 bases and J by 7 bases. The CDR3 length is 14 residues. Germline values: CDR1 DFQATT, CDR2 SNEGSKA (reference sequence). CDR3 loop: CSASNPDRDGEAFF. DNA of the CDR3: TGCAGTGCTAGTAATCCGGACAGGGACGGTGAAGCTTTCTTT.

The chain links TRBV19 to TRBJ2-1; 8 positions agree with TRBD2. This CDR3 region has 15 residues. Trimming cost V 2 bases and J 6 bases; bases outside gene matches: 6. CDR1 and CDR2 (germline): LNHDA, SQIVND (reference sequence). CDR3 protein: CASSIRAGAPNEQFF. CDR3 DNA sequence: TGTGCCAGTAGTATAAGAGCGGGAGCTCCCAATGAGCAGTTCTTC. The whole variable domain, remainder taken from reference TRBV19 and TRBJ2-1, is DGGITQSPKYLFRKEGQNVTLSCEQNLNHDAMYWYRQDPGQGLRLIYYSQIVNDFQKGDIAEGYSVSREKKESFPLTVTSAQKNPTAFYLCASSIRAGAPNEQFFGPGTRLTVL.

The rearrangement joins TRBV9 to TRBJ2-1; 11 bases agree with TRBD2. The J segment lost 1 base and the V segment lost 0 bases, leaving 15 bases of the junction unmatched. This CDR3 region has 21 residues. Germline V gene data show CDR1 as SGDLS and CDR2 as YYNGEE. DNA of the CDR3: TGTGCCAGCAGCGTAGGTGGATGGGCGTCTAGCGGGAGGTCGTCCTACAATGAGCAGTTCTTC. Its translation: CASSVGGWASSGRSSYNEQFF.

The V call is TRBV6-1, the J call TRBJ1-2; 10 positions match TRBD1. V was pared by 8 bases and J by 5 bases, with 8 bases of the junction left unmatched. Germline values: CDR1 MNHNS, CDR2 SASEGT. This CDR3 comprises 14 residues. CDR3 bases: TGTGCCAGCCGGGTTGACAGGGGGCTTTATGGCTACACCTTC. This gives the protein CASRVDRGLYGYTF.